This T cell receptor (beta chain) was identified in a study of Graves' ophthalmopathy and Graves' hyperthyroidism. Transcripts of RNA were the source for amplifying TCR beta CDR3 regions. HTBI primers primed a first-round RT-PCR, and a second-round multiplex PCR followed. A single record per CDR3 protein comes from TCRdb applying MiXCR to the multiplex PCR reads. The table includes roughly 700,000 distinct CDR3 sequences, approximately 40% detected once. Ophthalmopathy donors were characterized by moderate-to-severe activity, CAS of at least 3, NOSPECS of at least 4, and duration under 3 months. Per germline, CDR1 SGHTA and CDR2 FQGNSA. The V end lost 2 bases, the J end lost 5 bases, and 13 bases lay between the germline ends. This CDR3 comprises 15 residues. This clonotype has ten or more counts.

V usage is TRBV7-2 and J usage is TRBJ1-5; D might be TRBD1 (5 bases). Material: peripheral blood. The receptor comes from an adult man with Graves' ophthalmopathy. Here the CDR3 DNA reads TGTGCCAGCAGCTTATCAGGGTTGGGGGATCAGCCCCAGCATTTT. This gives the protein CASSLSGLGDQPQHF.